A selection of T cell receptor beta chains follows, all from one sample in a study of OX40 agonist ivuxolimab in advanced cancers. Assay used: immunoSEQ multiplex PCR; TCRdb lists only in-frame clones, some missing. The repertoire consists of nearly 70,000 clones, with approximately 90% occurring once and the leading ten covering 8% to 10%. Sequencing was performed on CD4+ or CD8+ T cells sorted from blood, taken in a trial of the OX40 agonist ivuxolimab. These receptors all come from an adult with an advanced solid tumor such as melanoma, head and neck, liver or kidney cancer. Both conserved end residues are part of each CDR3. D genes are given only for firm matches. Size is stated for part of the rows, as once, few or many counts, or as a class when the clone is expanded.

size: -; D: -; J: TRBJ2-3; V: TRBV7-9; DNA: TGTGCCAGCAGTCAAGCAGGGGTGGGTACGCAGTATTTT; CDR3: CASSQAGVGTQYF
size: once; D: -; J: TRBJ1-1; V: TRBV6-4; DNA: TGTGCCAGCAGTGAGAAGTCCCTTGGGATGAACACTGAAGCTTTCTTT; CDR3: CASSEKSLGMNTEAFF
size: once; D: -; J: TRBJ2-7; V: TRBV29-1; DNA: TGCAGCGTTTCGGACAGCTCCTACGAGCAGTACTTC; CDR3: CSVSDSSYEQYF
size: -; D: -; J: TRBJ2-1; V: TRBV5-6; DNA: TGTGCCAGCAGCTTGGTATACAATGAGCAGTTCTTC; CDR3: CASSLVYNEQFF
size: -; D: -; J: TRBJ1-6; V: TRBV10-3; DNA: TGTGCCATCAGTGAGTCGATAGGGGACGTTTCACCCCTCCACTTT; CDR3: CAISESIGDVSPLHF
size: -; D: TRBD1; J: TRBJ2-1; V: TRBV5-1; DNA: TGCGCCAGCAGCTTGGCCAGGGACAGGCAGTTCTTC; CDR3: CASSLARDRQFF
size: -; D: -; J: TRBJ1-3; V: TRBV6-5; DNA: TGTGCCAGCAGTTACGGACGCTCCGCGGCTGGAAACACCATATATTTT; CDR3: CASSYGRSAAGNTIYF
size: once; D: -; J: TRBJ1-2; V: TRBV6-1; DNA: TGTGCCAGCAGATTCCGGACACCAGAGGATGGCTACACCTTC; CDR3: CASRFRTPEDGYTF
size: once; D: TRBD1; J: TRBJ1-1; V: TRBV5-5; DNA: TGTGCCAGCAGTCACACAGGGGAATACACTGAAGCTTTCTTT; CDR3: CASSHTGEYTEAFF
size: -; D: TRBD1; J: TRBJ1-2; V: TRBV7-8; DNA: TGTGCCAGCAGCTTAGGTGGGGACAGGGGCGGCTACACCTTC; CDR3: CASSLGGDRGGYTF
size: -; D: -; J: TRBJ1-1; V: TRBV18; DNA: TGTGCCAGCTCACCCGGGACGGTGAACACTGAAGCTTTCTTT; CDR3: CASSPGTVNTEAFF
size: -; D: -; J: TRBJ1-4; V: TRBV5-5; DNA: TGTGCCAGCAGAGAATCAGACAGTAATGAAAAACTGTTTTTT; CDR3: CASRESDSNEKLFF
size: -; D: -; J: TRBJ2-7; V: TRBV15; DNA: TGTGCCACCAGCAGAGTAGGGGGGGCCTACGAGCAGTACTTC; CDR3: CATSRVGGAYEQYF
size: once; D: TRBD2; J: TRBJ2-1; V: TRBV6-5; DNA: TGTGCCAGCAGGACTAGCGGGGTATACAATGAGCAGTTCTTC; CDR3: CASRTSGVYNEQFF
size: -; D: -; J: TRBJ1-2; V: TRBV6-5; DNA: TGTGCCAGCAGTTACTCGGGGACGGATGGCTACACCTTC; CDR3: CASSYSGTDGYTF
size: -; D: -; J: TRBJ1-1; V: TRBV4-3; DNA: TGCGCCAGCAGCCAAGACGACAGGTACACTGAAGCTTTCTTT; CDR3: CASSQDDRYTEAFF
size: -; D: -; J: TRBJ2-2; V: TRBV7-3; DNA: TGTGCCAGCAGCCTAGGGGCTCACGGGGAGCTGTTTTTT; CDR3: CASSLGAHGELFF
size: -; D: -; J: TRBJ2-2; V: TRBV7-3; DNA: TGTGCCAGCAGCTTATTGACCGGGAACACCGGGGAGCTGTTTTTT; CDR3: CASSLLTGNTGELFF
size: -; D: -; J: TRBJ2-3; V: TRBV18; DNA: TGTGCCAGCTCCCCACCGGGACGGACACCTCGCACAGATACGCAGTATTTT; CDR3: CASSPPGRTPRTDTQYF
size: -; D: -; J: TRBJ1-2; V: TRBV19; DNA: TGTGCCAGTAGTTTCCCGGGACATAATAACTATGGCTACACCTTC; CDR3: CASSFPGHNNYGYTF
size: -; D: -; J: TRBJ1-2; V: TRBV29-1; DNA: TGCAGCGCTCTCAGGACAGCGTCCGGTGGCTACACCTTC; CDR3: CSALRTASGGYTF
size: few; D: -; J: TRBJ2-6; V: TRBV19; DNA: TGTGCCAGTAGCGAAACAGGGGACTACGCTGGGGCCAACGTCCTGACTTTC; CDR3: CASSETGDYAGANVLTF
size: -; D: -; J: TRBJ2-3; V: TRBV7-7; DNA: TGTGCCAGCAGCCCAGGTCTCAGCACAGATACGCAGTATTTT; CDR3: CASSPGLSTDTQYF
size: -; D: TRBD2; J: TRBJ2-2; V: TRBV9; DNA: TGTGCCAGCAGCGGACTAGCGGGGAACACCGGGGAGCTGTTTTTT; CDR3: CASSGLAGNTGELFF
size: -; D: TRBD1; J: TRBJ2-5; V: TRBV11-3; DNA: TGTGCCAGCAGCTTATTCTCCGGACAGGGGACCGGAGAGACCCAGTACTTC; CDR3: CASSLFSGQGTGETQYF
size: -; D: -; J: TRBJ2-5; V: TRBV7-9; DNA: TGTGCCAGCAGCTCCTTAGGGGGTGGGGAGACCCAGTACTTC; CDR3: CASSSLGGGETQYF
size: -; D: -; J: TRBJ1-5; V: TRBV2; DNA: TGTGCCAGCAGTTCCAGGGAAGTGCAGCCCCAGCATTTT; CDR3: CASSSREVQPQHF
size: -; D: -; J: TRBJ2-7; V: TRBV6-5; DNA: TGTGCCAGCAGTTACTCCCAGCAGGGAGGCGAGCAGTACTTC; CDR3: CASSYSQQGGEQYF
size: -; D: -; J: TRBJ1-2; V: TRBV4-3; DNA: TGCGCCAGCAGCCCCCGACAGGCTGATGGCTACACCTTC; CDR3: CASSPRQADGYTF
size: -; D: -; J: TRBJ1-5; V: TRBV15; DNA: TGTGCCACCAGCAGAGATAGAGGTAGCAATCAGCCCCAGCATTTT; CDR3: CATSRDRGSNQPQHF
size: few; D: -; J: TRBJ1-1; V: TRBV7-2; DNA: TGTGCCAGCAGCCCCCCCGGGGGTTGGAATACTGAAGCTTTCTTT; CDR3: CASSPPGGWNTEAFF
size: once; D: -; J: TRBJ2-7; V: TRBV19; DNA: TGTGCCAGTAGTGCCAGCGGGACATTGACCTACGAGCAGTACTTC; CDR3: CASSASGTLTYEQYF
size: -; D: -; J: TRBJ1-4; V: TRBV27; DNA: TGTGCCAGCAGAGCCGGGACATATGAAAAACTGTTTTTT; CDR3: CASRAGTYEKLFF
size: -; D: -; J: TRBJ1-5; V: TRBV29-1; DNA: TGCAGCGTTGGGGGGCAGGGCGGTCAGCCCCAGCATTTT; CDR3: CSVGGQGGQPQHF
size: -; D: -; J: TRBJ2-1; V: TRBV19; DNA: TGTGCCAGTAGTAAGTCCAGGGATGAGCAGTTCTTC; CDR3: CASSKSRDEQFF
size: -; D: TRBD1; J: TRBJ2-4; V: TRBV11-2; DNA: TGTGCCAGCAGCCCCCGGACAGGGGGCGCCGAAAACATTCAGTACTTC; CDR3: CASSPRTGGAENIQYF
size: -; D: -; J: TRBJ2-5; V: TRBV7-3; DNA: TGTGCCAGCAGCCGCGGGACAGAAGAGACCCAGTACTTC; CDR3: CASSRGTEETQYF